These 14 T cell receptor beta chains were sequenced from one sample in a study of blood T cell repertoires in COVID-19. Assay: immunoSEQ multiplex PCR; the TCRdb copy retains only in-frame clones and omits some. The sample lists fewer than 300,000 clones; 91% were seen once. The sequenced sample was peripheral blood. Receptor source: a person aged 18-35 years with COVID-19, enrolled during active disease.

V gene TRBV10-3 combines with J gene TRBJ1-5; no definite D call. With 11 bases removed from V and 0 bases from J, the gap between germline ends came to 17 bases. The germline CDR1 and CDR2 sequences are ENHRY and SYGVKD. The CDR3 contains 15 residues. The CDR3 region is CAVPQPTDSNQPQHF. DNA for the CDR3: TGTGCCGTACCACAGCCGACGGATAGCAATCAGCCCCAGCATTTT.

This clone appeared once. This chain uses TRBV15 with TRBJ2-1, with 7 bases lining up with TRBD2. The CDR3 is 17 amino acids. The V gene's germline CDR1 is LNHNV and CDR2 YYDKDF (reference sequence). The V and J ends lost 0 bases and 0 bases, in that order; junction bases with no gene match: 5. CDR3 residues: CATSRDLGGSSYNEQFF. The CDR3 bases are TGTGCCACCAGCAGAGATTTGGGCGGGAGCTCCTACAATGAGCAGTTCTTC.

The V and J genes are TRBV28 and TRBJ1-2; 8 bases match TRBD1. The CDR3 runs 14 residues. V was pared by 2 bases and J by 8 bases, with 7 bases of the junction left unmatched. Germline V CDR1 and CDR2: MDHEN, SYDVKM. The CDR3 is CASSLQDRVGGYTF. In DNA, the CDR3 is TGTGCCAGCAGTTTACAGGACAGGGTCGGAGGCTACACCTTC.

This clone was seen just once. The chain combines TRBV27 with TRBJ1-1; the match to TRBD1 covers 8 bases. CDR3 length: 19 amino acids. CDR1 is MNHEY, CDR2 SMNVEV, per germline (reference sequence). After removal of 6 bases from V and 4 bases from J, the junction contained 22 bases not matched to a gene. The CDR3 nucleotides read TGTGCCAGCAGGACCACCCCCCCCGGGACAGGCCAAAGTGCCACTGAAGCTTTCTTT. Protein: CASRTTPPGTGQSATEAFF.

The rearrangement links TRBV28 to TRBJ2-1; 7 bases match TRBD2. This CDR3 region has 16 residues. CDR1 and CDR2 (germline): MDHEN, SYDVKM. The V gene end was trimmed by 7 bases and the J gene end by 2 bases; junction bases not matched to a gene: 11. CDR3 region: CASTVGGMEPYNEQFF. CDR3 in DNA: TGTGCCAGCACTGTGGGAGGGATGGAGCCCTACAATGAGCAGTTCTTC.

The chain uses TRBV15 and TRBJ1-1; D remains ambiguous. CDR3 length equals 13 residues. V was clipped by 0 bases and J by 8 bases, with 10 bases between them. Per germline, CDR1 LNHNV and CDR2 YYDKDF (reference sequence). The CDR3 nucleotides read TGTGCCACCAGCAGAGATACGTCGCGGGAAGCTTTCTTT. This translates into CATSRDTSREAFF.

This clone was counted a single time. V is TRBV2 and J is TRBJ1-3; a weak D match, TRBD1 (6 bases). Germline assignment: CDR1 SNHLY and CDR2 FYNNEI. Trimming left V 3 bases short and J 10 bases short, with 19 bases between. This CDR3 has 15 amino acids. CDR3 DNA: TGTGCCAGCAGTGAGCAGGGGCCTTCGGCGACGACCATATATTTT. Its protein is CASSEQGPSATTIYF.

This clone was seen once. For the CDR3, the DNA is TGTGCCAGCAGCTTACCGGGAGAGGAGACCCAGTACTTC. Amino acids: CASSLPGEETQYF. The V and J genes are TRBV7-9 and TRBJ2-5; possible D gene TRBD2, 6 bases. V lost 2 bases and J lost 5, with 9 bases in between. CDR3 size: 13 residues. Germline assignment: CDR1 SEHNR and CDR2 FQNEAQ (reference sequence).

The chain joins TRBV24-1 to TRBJ1-5, with TRBD1 as a possible D gene (6 bases). The germline CDR1 and CDR2 sequences are KGHDR and SFDVKD. Trimming left V 4 bases short and J 3 bases short, with 12 bases between. This CDR3 is built from 15 residues. In nucleotides, the CDR3 is TGTGCCACCAGTGAACCTACAGGGTTCAATCAGCCCCAGCATTTT. Its translation: CATSEPTGFNQPQHF.

This rearrangement joins TRBV28 to TRBJ2-3; perhaps TRBD2 as D (6 bases). Germline V gives CDR1 MDHEN, CDR2 SYDVKM. V lost 3 bases to trimming and J lost 2 bases, with 15 bases between them. CDR3 length: 16 residues. The CDR3 protein is CASSLGRRTITDTQYF. The CDR3 DNA is TGTGCCAGCAGTTTGGGACGGAGGACTATCACAGATACGCAGTATTTT.

This chain connects TRBV18 to TRBJ2-5; D may be TRBD1 (6 bases). V gave up 3 bases and J gave up 0 bases, with 11 bases separating them. The CDR3 covers 15 residues. Germline CDR1 reads KGHSH; CDR2 reads LQKENI. CDR3 in DNA: TGTGCCAGCTCACCTTCCAGGGGAAACCAAGAGACCCAGTACTTC. The encoded protein is CASSPSRGNQETQYF.

J is TRBJ2-7 and V is TRBV4-2; 9 nucleotides agree with TRBD1. The trim removed 1 base at V and 0 bases at J, leaving 4 bases unmatched. The CDR3 spans 16 residues. Germline CDR1 LGHNA, CDR2 YNFKEQ. The CDR3 sequence: CASSQGPGQGSYEQYF. The CDR3 DNA sequence: TGTGCCAGCAGCCAAGGGCCGGGACAGGGCTCCTACGAGCAGTACTTC.

The CDR3 nucleotides read TGTGCCAGCAGTTCCATGACAGGGGCTCCCTACGAGCAGTACTTC. This gives the protein CASSSMTGAPYEQYF. The rearrangement links TRBV28 to TRBJ2-7; the match to TRBD1 covers 8 bases. Per the germline V gene, CDR1 is MDHEN and CDR2 is SYDVKM. The CDR3 consists of 15 residues. The V segment lost 4 bases and the J segment 2 bases; nucleotides outside the gene matches: 7.

V and J are TRBV29-1 and TRBJ1-3; no reliable D call. The V end lost 7 bases, the J end lost 0 bases, and 13 bases lay between the germline ends. This CDR3 contains 14 residues. Germline assignment: CDR1 SQVTM and CDR2 ANQGSEA. The CDR3 DNA reads TGCAGCGCCACGGCGGCTGTCTCTGGAAACACCATATATTTT. Translated: CSATAAVSGNTIYF.